This TCR beta chain was identified in a study of OX40 agonist ivuxolimab in advanced cancers. Across the whole study: Partial responses were seen in three patients, one with hepatocellular carcinoma and two with cutaneous melanoma.

The CDR3 consists of 13 residues. J was trimmed by 5 bases and V by 6 bases; bases with no gene match: 7. Germline assignment: CDR1 SQVTM and CDR2 ANQGSEA. Sequencing was performed with immunoSEQ multiplex PCR; in TCRdb, only in-frame clones are kept and a portion is missing. Here the sample spans around 65,000 clones, roughly nine tenths being singletons. The sample consisted of CD4+ or CD8+ T cells sorted from blood, taken in a trial of the OX40 agonist ivuxolimab. This sequence joins TRBV29-1 and TRBJ2-5; 9 nucleotides agree with TRBD1. The receptor comes from an adult with an advanced solid tumor such as melanoma, head and neck, liver or kidney cancer. The CDR3 nucleotides are TGCAGCGTCTACAGGGGGCTGGTGGAGACCCAGTACTTC. Its translation is CSVYRGLVETQYF.